What follows is one T cell receptor (beta chain) and its context. Its antigen remains unidentified. These data are taken from a study of cytomegalovirus exposure and HLA in healthy donors. TCRdb's table, derived via immunoSEQ multiplex PCR, lists solely in-frame clones and lacks some. The sample carries approximately 59,000 clones, approximately 92% recorded once. Study-wide findings and caveats: Investigators reported 150 to 200 TCR beta chains as tied to cytomegalovirus.

CDR1 is ENHRY, CDR2 SYGVKD, per germline. Trimming at V came to 6 bases and at J to 6 bases, leaving 12 bases not matched to a gene. CDR3 length: 16 amino acids. Input material: PBMCs. The sequence came from a man aged 18 to 30 in good health and CMV-seropositive. The J gene is TRBJ2-2, the V gene TRBV10-3; TRBD2 matches 8 bases. The CDR3 region has the DNA TGTGCCATCAGGACCCCACGTATAGCGGGGTCCGGGGAGCTGTTTTTT. It specifies CAIRTPRIAGSGELFF.